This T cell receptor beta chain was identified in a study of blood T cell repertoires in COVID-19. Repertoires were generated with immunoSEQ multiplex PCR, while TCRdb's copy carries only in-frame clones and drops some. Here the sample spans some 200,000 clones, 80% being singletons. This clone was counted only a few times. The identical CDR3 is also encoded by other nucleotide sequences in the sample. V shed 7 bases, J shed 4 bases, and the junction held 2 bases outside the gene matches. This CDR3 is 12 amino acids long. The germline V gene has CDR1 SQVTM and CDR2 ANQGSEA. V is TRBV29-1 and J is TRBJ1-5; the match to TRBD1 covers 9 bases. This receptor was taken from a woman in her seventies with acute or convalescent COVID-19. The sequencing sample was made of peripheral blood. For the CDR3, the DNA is TGCAGCGCGGGACAGGGTAATCAGCCCCAGCATTTT. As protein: CSAGQGNQPQHF.